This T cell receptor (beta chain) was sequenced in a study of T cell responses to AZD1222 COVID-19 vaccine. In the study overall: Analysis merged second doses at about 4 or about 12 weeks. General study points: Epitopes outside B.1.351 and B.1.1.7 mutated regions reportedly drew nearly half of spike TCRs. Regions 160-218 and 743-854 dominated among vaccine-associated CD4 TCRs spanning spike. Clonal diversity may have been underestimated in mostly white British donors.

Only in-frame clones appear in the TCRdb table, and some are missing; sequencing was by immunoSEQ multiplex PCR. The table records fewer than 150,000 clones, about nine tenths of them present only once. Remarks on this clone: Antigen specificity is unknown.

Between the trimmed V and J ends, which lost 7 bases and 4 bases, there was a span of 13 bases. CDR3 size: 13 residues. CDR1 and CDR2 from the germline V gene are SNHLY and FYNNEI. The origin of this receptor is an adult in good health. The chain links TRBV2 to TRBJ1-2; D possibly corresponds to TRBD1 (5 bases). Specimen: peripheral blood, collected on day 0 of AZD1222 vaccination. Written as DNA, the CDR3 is TGTGCCAGCACTTTCCGGAGGGGCTATGGCTACACCTTC. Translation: CASTFRRGYGYTF.